The rows below give T cell receptor beta chains drawn from one sample of a study of PD-1 blockade in classical Hodgkin lymphoma. Sequencing was performed with immunoSEQ multiplex PCR; in TCRdb, only in-frame clones are kept and a portion is missing. The repertoire holds approximately 79,000 clones, with 80% to 95% as singletons. The material was peripheral blood mononuclear cells (PBMCs), obtained before the second cycle of nivolumab. These receptors all come from a human donor with classical Hodgkin lymphoma. Both conserved end residues are part of each CDR3. The D gene is left open where the match is weak. Not every row has a clone size; where given, it reads once, few, many or a size class.

TRBV30	.	TRBJ2-1	.	TGTGCCTGGAGCGATAATGAGCAGTTCTTC	CAWSDNEQFF
TRBV19	.	TRBJ2-7	TRBD2	TGTGCCAGTAGTGGTTGGACTAGCGGCTCCTACGAGCAGTACTTC	CASSGWTSGSYEQYF
TRBV6-1	once	TRBJ2-7	.	TGTGCCAGCAGTTTTGGATACGAGCAGTACTTC	CASSFGYEQYF
TRBV5-1	.	TRBJ1-4	.	TGCGCCAGCAGCTGGGGGACGGTTTACGAAAAACTGTTTTTT	CASSWGTVYEKLFF
TRBV9	.	TRBJ1-1	.	TGTGCCAGCAGCGTCCAGAACACTGAAGCTTTCTTT	CASSVQNTEAFF
TRBV7-8	.	TRBJ1-5	.	TGTGCCAGCAGCTTCGGCAGCCGGGCCATTAATCAGCCCCAGCATTTT	CASSFGSRAINQPQHF
TRBV5-1	.	TRBJ1-1	TRBD1	TGCGCCAGCAGCTCAGGGGGCCAGAGCACTGAAGCTTTCTTT	CASSSGGQSTEAFF
TRBV28	.	TRBJ1-2	.	TGTGCCAGCAGTGTCCCCGCCCATTCCTATGGCTACACCTTC	CASSVPAHSYGYTF
TRBV4-2	few	TRBJ1-2	TRBD1	TGTGCCAGCAGCCAAGATGGTGGGACAGACTATGGCTACACCTTC	CASSQDGGTDYGYTF
TRBV11-3	.	TRBJ2-3	TRBD2	TGTGCCAGCAGCTTAGAGGGCGGGAGAGGCGATACGCAGTATTTT	CASSLEGGRGDTQYF
TRBV27	.	TRBJ2-7	.	TGTGCCAGCAGTTTATCATTTGCAGGATTGAAAGAGCAGTACTTC	CASSLSFAGLKEQYF
TRBV9	.	TRBJ2-2	.	TGTGCCAGCAGTTTGGGCAGGGGGAACACCGGGGAGCTGTTTTTT	CASSLGRGNTGELFF
TRBV10-3	.	TRBJ2-2	TRBD2	TGTGCCATCAGTGAGTCACCAAGCGGGAGTAACACCGGGGAGCTGTTTTTT	CAISESPSGSNTGELFF
TRBV5-1	.	TRBJ2-7	TRBD2	TGCGCCAGCAGCCCTGGGACTAGCGGGAGATTGCCCTACGAGCAGTACTTC	CASSPGTSGRLPYEQYF
TRBV27	.	TRBJ1-5	TRBD1	TGTGCCAGCTCGGGACAGGGGAGTCAGCCCCAGCATTTT	CASSGQGSQPQHF
TRBV25-1	.	TRBJ2-7	TRBD2	TGTGCCAGCAGTGGCAGACTAGCGGGAGGTACCTACGAGCAGTACTTC	CASSGRLAGGTYEQYF
TRBV18	once	TRBJ2-3	.	TGTGCCAGCTCGACAGACAGGTCCCGCACAGATACGCAGTATTTT	CASSTDRSRTDTQYF
TRBV5-1	.	TRBJ1-4	.	TGCGCCAGCAGCGACCCACAAACAACTAATGAAAAACTGTTTTTT	CASSDPQTTNEKLFF
TRBV11-2	.	TRBJ2-7	.	TGTGCCAGCAGCTTAATCCTAGATTCGCACGAGCAGTACTTC	CASSLILDSHEQYF
TRBV27	.	TRBJ2-7	.	TGTGCCAGCACCAAAGGGACGGGGCGTTCGGACGGGGAGCAGTACTTC	CASTKGTGRSDGEQYF
TRBV27	.	TRBJ2-7	.	TGTGCCAGCAGTTCCGGCCAGAGACTATACGAGCAGTACTTC	CASSSGQRLYEQYF
TRBV7-2	.	TRBJ1-4	.	TGTGCCAGCAGACGATGGGGGGCTGAAAAACTGTTTTTT	CASRRWGAEKLFF
TRBV7-7	.	TRBJ1-1	.	TGTGCCAGCAGCCTTGACAGAGGCACTGAAGCTTTCTTT	CASSLDRGTEAFF
TRBV4-2	.	TRBJ2-3	.	TGTGCCAGCAGCCAAGAGAAGGGGCGGGGTCGCACAGATACGCAGTATTTT	CASSQEKGRGRTDTQYF
TRBV29-1	.	TRBJ2-7	.	TGCAGCGTTGACCAGGGCCCGTACGAGCAGTACTTC	CSVDQGPYEQYF
TRBV27	.	TRBJ2-1	.	TGTGCCAGCGGGCAGGGAGCAAACAATGAGCAGTTCTTC	CASGQGANNEQFF
TRBV6-1	.	TRBJ2-3	.	TGTGCCAGCAGCGGATACACAGATACGCAGTATTTT	CASSGYTDTQYF
TRBV28	once	TRBJ1-2	.	TGTGCCAGCTGGGAGGGGATCTTACGCAACTATGGCTACACCTTC	CASWEGILRNYGYTF
TRBV28	.	TRBJ2-7	TRBD1	TGTGCCAGCAGTTCCGGACAGGGCAACGAGCAGTACTTC	CASSSGQGNEQYF
TRBV27	.	TRBJ2-2	.	TGTGCCAGCACTCCGGCGAACACCGGGGAGCTGTTTTTT	CASTPANTGELFF
TRBV10-1	.	TRBJ1-6	.	TGCGCCAGCATCAGGCCCCTCCACTTT	CASIRPLHF
TRBV7-9	.	TRBJ2-1	.	TGTGCCAGCAGCTTAGTTGGGAATGAGCAGTTCTTC	CASSLVGNEQFF
TRBV7-9	.	TRBJ2-7	.	TGTGCCAGCTCCCAGGGGGAGCAGTACTTC	CASSQGEQYF